This TCR beta chain derives from a study of T cells in Graves' hyperthyroidism and ophthalmopathy. Researchers amplified the TCR beta CDR3 regions from RNA transcripts. The HTBI primer set was used in a first-round RT-PCR of the TCR CDR3. TCRdb processed the multiplex PCR reads anew with MiXCR; each CDR3 protein has one entry. The sample contains 600,000 to 700,000 distinct CDR3 sequences, 14% to 15% of which appear only once. The V gene's germline CDR1 is SGHVS and CDR2 FQNEAQ. The CDR3 has 15 residues. V shed 9 bases and J shed 2 bases, with 17 bases lying between them. The sample comprised blood. This chain joins TRBV7-8 and TRBJ1-5; D may be TRBD1 (5 bases). This clonotype originated in a woman in her forties with Graves' ophthalmopathy. The CDR3 sequence: CASSIQGSGNQPQHF. CDR3 nucleotide sequence: TGTGCCAGTAGTATTCAGGGTTCGGGCAATCAGCCCCAGCATTTT. Complete variable domain (other parts from reference TRBV7-8 and TRBJ1-5): GAGVSQSPRYKVAKRGQDVALRCDPISGHVSLFWYQQALGQGPEFLTYFQNEAQLDKSGLPSDRFFAERPEGSVSTLKIQRTQQEDSAVYLCASSIQGSGNQPQHFGDGTRLSIL.